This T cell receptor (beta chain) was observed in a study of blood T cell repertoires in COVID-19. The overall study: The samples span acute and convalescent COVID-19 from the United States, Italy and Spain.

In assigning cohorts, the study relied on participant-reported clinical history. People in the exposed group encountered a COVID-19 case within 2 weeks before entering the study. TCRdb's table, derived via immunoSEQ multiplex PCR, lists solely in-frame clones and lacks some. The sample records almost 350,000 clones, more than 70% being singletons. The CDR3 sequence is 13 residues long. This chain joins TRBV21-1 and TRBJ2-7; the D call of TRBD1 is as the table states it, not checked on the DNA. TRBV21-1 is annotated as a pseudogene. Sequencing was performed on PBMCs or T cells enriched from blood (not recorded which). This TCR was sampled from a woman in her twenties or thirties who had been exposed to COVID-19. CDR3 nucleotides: TGTGCCAGCGAGAGACAGGTTAGCTACGAGCAGTACTTC. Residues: CASERQVSYEQYF.